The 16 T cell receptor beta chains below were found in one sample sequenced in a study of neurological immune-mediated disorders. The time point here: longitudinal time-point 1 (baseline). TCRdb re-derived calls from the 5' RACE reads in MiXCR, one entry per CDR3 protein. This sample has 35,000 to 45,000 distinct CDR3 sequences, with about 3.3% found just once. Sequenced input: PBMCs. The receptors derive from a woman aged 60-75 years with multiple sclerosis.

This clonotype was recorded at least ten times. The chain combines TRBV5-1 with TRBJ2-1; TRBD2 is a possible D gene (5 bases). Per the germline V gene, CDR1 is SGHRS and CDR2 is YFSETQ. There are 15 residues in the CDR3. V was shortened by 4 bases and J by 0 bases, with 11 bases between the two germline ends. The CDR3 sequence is CASSIGLSSYNEQFF. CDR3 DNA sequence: TGCGCCAGCAGCATCGGACTGAGCTCCTACAATGAGCAGTTCTTC.

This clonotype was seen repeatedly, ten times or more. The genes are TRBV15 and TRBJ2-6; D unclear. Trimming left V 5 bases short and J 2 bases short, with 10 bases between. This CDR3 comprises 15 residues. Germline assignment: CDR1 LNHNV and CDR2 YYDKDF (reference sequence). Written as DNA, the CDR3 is TGTGCCACCAGCTCTCACTCGACTGGGGCCAACGTCCTGACTTTC. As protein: CATSSHSTGANVLTF.

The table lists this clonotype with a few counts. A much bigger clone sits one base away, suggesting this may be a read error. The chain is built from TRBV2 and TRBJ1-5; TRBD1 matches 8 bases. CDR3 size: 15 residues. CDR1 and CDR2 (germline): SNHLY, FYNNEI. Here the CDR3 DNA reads TGTGCCAGCAGAGACAGGGGCTTGAGGAATCAGCACCAGCATTTT. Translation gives CASRDRGLRNQHQHF. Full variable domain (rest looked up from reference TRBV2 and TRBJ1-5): EPEVTQTPSHQVTQMGQEVILRCVPISNHLYFYWYRQILGQKVEFLVSFYNNEISEKSEIFDDQFSVERPDGSNFTLKIRSTKLEDSAMYFCASRDRGLRNQHQHFGDGTRLSIL.

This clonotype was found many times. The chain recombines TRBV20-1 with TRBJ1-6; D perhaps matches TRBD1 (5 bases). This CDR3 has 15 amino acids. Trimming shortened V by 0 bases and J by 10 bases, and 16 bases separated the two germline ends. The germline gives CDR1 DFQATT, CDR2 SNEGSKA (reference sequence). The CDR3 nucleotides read TGCAGTGCTAGAGATTCCCAGGGTGAGGGATCACCCCTCCACTTT. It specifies CSARDSQGEGSPLHF.

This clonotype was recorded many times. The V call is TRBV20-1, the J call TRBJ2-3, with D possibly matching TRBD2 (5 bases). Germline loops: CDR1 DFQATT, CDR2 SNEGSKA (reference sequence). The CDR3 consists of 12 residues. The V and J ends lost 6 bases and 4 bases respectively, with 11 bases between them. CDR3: CSAEGAADTQYF. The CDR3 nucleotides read TGCAGTGCCGAGGGTGCCGCAGATACGCAGTATTTT.

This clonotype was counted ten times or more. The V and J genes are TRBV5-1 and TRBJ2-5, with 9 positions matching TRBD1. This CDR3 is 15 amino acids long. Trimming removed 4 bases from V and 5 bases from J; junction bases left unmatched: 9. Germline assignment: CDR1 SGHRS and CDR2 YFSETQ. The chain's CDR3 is CASSPSPDRGETQYF. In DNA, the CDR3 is TGCGCCAGCAGCCCTAGTCCGGACAGGGGCGAGACCCAGTACTTC.

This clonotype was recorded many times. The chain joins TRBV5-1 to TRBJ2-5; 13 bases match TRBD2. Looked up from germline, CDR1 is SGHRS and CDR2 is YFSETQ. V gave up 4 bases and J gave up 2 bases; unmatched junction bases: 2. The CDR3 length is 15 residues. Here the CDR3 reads CASSAGLAGQETQYF. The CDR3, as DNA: TGCGCCAGCAGCGCGGGACTAGCGGGACAAGAGACCCAGTACTTC.

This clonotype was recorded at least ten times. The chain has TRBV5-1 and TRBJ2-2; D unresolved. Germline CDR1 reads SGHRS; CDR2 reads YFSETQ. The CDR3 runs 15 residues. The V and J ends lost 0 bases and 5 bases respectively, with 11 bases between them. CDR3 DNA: TGCGCCAGCAGCTTGGCAACAGTCTGGACCGGGGAGCTGTTTTTT. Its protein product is CASSLATVWTGELFF.

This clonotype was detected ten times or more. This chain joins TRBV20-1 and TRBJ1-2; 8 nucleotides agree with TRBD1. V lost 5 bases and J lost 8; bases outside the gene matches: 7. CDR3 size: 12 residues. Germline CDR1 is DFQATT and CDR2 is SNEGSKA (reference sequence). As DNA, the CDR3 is TGCAGTGCTCCTCGACAGGGGTTAGGCTACACCTTC. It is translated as CSAPRQGLGYTF.

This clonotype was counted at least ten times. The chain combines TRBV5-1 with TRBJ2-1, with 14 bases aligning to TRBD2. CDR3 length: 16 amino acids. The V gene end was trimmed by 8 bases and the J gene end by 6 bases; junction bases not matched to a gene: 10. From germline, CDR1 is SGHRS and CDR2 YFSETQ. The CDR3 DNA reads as TGCGCCAGTGCGTTACCGACTAGCGGGGGGGCCAATGAGCAGTTCTTC. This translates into CASALPTSGGANEQFF. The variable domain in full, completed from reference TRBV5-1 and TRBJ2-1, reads KAGVTQTPRYLIKTRGQQVTLSCSPISGHRSVSWYQQTPGQGLQFLFEYFSETQRNKGNFPGRFSGRQFSNSRSEMNVSTLELGDSALYLCASALPTSGGANEQFFGPGTRLTVL.

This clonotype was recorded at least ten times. CDR3 protein: CASSEFRAGTQETQYF. CDR3 nucleotides: TGTGCCAGCAGTGAATTTCGGGCGGGGACCCAAGAGACCCAGTACTTC. The chain uses TRBV25-1 and TRBJ2-5, with D possibly being TRBD2 (6 bases). V gave up 1 base and J gave up 1 base, with 13 bases separating them. CDR1 MGHDK and CDR2 SYGVNS come from the germline V gene. There are 16 residues in the CDR3. Together with reference TRBV25-1 and TRBJ2-5, the CDR3 gives the full variable domain: EADIYQTPRYLVIGTGKKITLECSQTMGHDKMYWYQQDPGMELHLIHYSYGVNSTEKGDLSSESTVSRIRTEHFPLTLESARPSHTSQYLCASSEFRAGTQETQYFGPGTRLLVL.

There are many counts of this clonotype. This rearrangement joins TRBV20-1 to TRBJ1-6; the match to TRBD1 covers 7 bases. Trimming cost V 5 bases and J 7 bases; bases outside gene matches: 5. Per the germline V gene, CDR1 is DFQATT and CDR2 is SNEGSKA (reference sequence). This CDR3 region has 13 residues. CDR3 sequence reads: CSAPDRANSPLHF. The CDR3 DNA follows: TGCAGTGCTCCCGACAGGGCGAATTCACCCCTCCACTTT.

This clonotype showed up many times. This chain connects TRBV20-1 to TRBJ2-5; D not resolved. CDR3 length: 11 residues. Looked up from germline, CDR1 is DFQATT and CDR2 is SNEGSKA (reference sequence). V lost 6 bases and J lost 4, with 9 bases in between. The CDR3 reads CSAEVGETQYF. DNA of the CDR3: TGCAGTGCCGAAGTAGGAGAGACCCAGTACTTC.

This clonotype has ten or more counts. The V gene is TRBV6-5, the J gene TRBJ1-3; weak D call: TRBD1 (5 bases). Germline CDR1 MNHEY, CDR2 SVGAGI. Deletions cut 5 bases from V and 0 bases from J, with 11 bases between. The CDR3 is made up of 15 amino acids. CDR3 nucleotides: TGTGCCAGCAGTAACCAGGGTTTCTCTGGAAACACCATATATTTT. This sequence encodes CASSNQGFSGNTIYF.

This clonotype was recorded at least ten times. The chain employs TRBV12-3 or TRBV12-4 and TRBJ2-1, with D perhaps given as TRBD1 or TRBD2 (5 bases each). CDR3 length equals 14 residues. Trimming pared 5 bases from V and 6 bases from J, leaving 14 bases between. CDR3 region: CASSISQGRNEQFF. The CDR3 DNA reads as TGTGCCAGCAGTATCTCCCAGGGACGCAATGAGCAGTTCTTC.

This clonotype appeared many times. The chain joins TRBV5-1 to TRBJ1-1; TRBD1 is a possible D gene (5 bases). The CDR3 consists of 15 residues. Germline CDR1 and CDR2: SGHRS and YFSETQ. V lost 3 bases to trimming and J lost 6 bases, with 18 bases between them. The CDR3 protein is CASSWLLGGRAEAFF. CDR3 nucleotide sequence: TGCGCCAGCAGCTGGCTGCTCGGGGGTAGGGCTGAAGCTTTCTTT.